This T cell receptor (beta chain) was recovered during a study of blood T cell repertoires in COVID-19. Study background: The United States, Italy and Spain supplied acute and convalescent COVID-19 samples. T cells, B-cell-depleted T cells, or PBMCs supplied cDNA or gDNA.

The CDR3 length is 13 residues. Germline V CDR1 and CDR2: GTSNPN, SVGIG (reference sequence). Trimming took 2 bases from V and 2 from J, leaving 7 bases between them. In the original processing: Estimation of nucleated cell counts was performed using reference gene primer amplification. Libraries were prepared by immunoSEQ multiplex PCR; TCRdb keeps only in-frame clonotypes and omits some of them. V, J and clone size are taken as reported in that table, and D and trimming were inferred from the DNA itself. Here the sample spans 220,000 or so clones, about 85% being singletons. The chain uses TRBV30 and TRBJ1-5; weak D call: TRBD1 (5 bases). The receptor's source is a man aged 30-40 years with active or convalescent COVID-19. Sequences were obtained from peripheral blood. Here the CDR3 reads CAWSTQGNQPQHF. The CDR3, as DNA: TGTGCCTGGAGTACACAGGGCAATCAGCCCCAGCATTTT.